What follows are 7 T cell receptor beta chains derived from one specimen sequenced in a study of T cells in Graves' hyperthyroidism and ophthalmopathy. Amplified TCR beta CDR3 regions derived from RNA transcripts. Initially, a first-round RT-PCR of the TCR CDR3 employed the HTBI primer set. One entry per CDR3 protein, called by TCRdb with MiXCR from the multiplex PCR reads. This sample has 550,000 to 700,000 distinct CDR3 sequences, with roughly 15% found just once. Material: blood. The receptors shown here come from a woman in her thirties or forties with Graves' ophthalmopathy.

This clonotype was counted many times. An end of the junction differs from the germline gene, which may be a read error. The chain employs TRBV12-3 or TRBV12-4 and TRBJ2-7; 9 bases are shared with TRBD2. The CDR3 has 14 residues. For the CDR3, the DNA is TGTGCCAGCAGGTTAGCGGGAGACCCCTACGAGCAGTACTTC. Translated, it gives CASRLAGDPYEQYF.

This clonotype was detected once. This chain joins TRBV6-2 or TRBV6-3 and TRBJ2-5; D is uncertain. V was cut by 7 bases and J by 2 bases, with 8 bases left in between. In germline, CDR1 is MNHEY, CDR2 SVGEGT. The CDR3 is 12 amino acids. The CDR3 sequence: CASNYRQETQYF. CDR3 in DNA: TGTGCCAGCAACTACCGGCAAGAGACCCAGTACTTC.

The chain links TRBV30 to TRBJ2-1, with 9 bases lining up with TRBD2. The trim removed 0 bases at V and 2 bases at J, leaving 8 bases unmatched. Germline V gene sequence: CDR1 GTSNPN, CDR2 SVGIG (reference sequence). The CDR3 totals 17 residues. CDR3 DNA sequence: TGTGCCTGGAGTGTAAGTATGGGACTAGCTGCCTACAATGAGCAGTTCTTC. This encodes CAWSVSMGLAAYNEQFF.

This clonotype was observed at least ten times. V gene TRBV6-1 combines with J gene TRBJ2-7, with 14 bases identical to TRBD2. Germline V CDR1 and CDR2: MNHNS, SASEGT. J was trimmed by 1 base and V by 6 bases; bases with no gene match: 5. CDR3 length: 16 residues. The CDR3: CASRGLAGGSSYEQYF. The CDR3 DNA reads TGTGCCAGCAGAGGACTAGCGGGAGGTTCATCCTACGAGCAGTACTTC.

In this sample, this clonotype turned up many times. The chain has TRBV28 and TRBJ1-2; D unresolved. Looked up from germline, CDR1 is MDHEN and CDR2 is SYDVKM. The CDR3 loop spans 12 amino acids. V was shortened by 5 bases and J by 5 bases, with 9 bases between the two germline ends. The CDR3 DNA sequence: TGTGCCAGCAGTCTCCGGACTTATGGCTACACCTTC. Its translation: CASSLRTYGYTF.

Ten or more counts support this clonotype. The rearrangement joins TRBV12-3 or TRBV12-4 to TRBJ1-5; 7 bases line up with TRBD1. This CDR3 has 16 amino acids. Unmatched junction bases numbered 11, after V lost 5 bases and J lost 4 bases. The CDR3 region is CASSRQGGGSNQPQHF. CDR3 in DNA: TGTGCCAGCAGTAGACAGGGCGGAGGAAGTAATCAGCCCCAGCATTTT.

This clonotype was seen at least ten times. V gene TRBV24-1 combines with J gene TRBJ2-5, with 7 bases fitting TRBD1. The V gene end was trimmed by 2 bases and the J gene end by 1 base; junction bases not matched to a gene: 6. In germline, CDR1 is KGHDR, CDR2 SFDVKD. The CDR3 sequence is 16 residues long. The CDR3 DNA sequence: TGTGCCACCAGTGATTCGATCCGGGACAGCCAAGAGACCCAGTACTTC. The encoded protein is CATSDSIRDSQETQYF.